This TCR beta chain stems from a study of CD8+CD57+ T cells in acquired aplastic anemia. Study-wide context: Sorted CD4+ and CD8+ cells yielded DNA averaging roughly 3.3 ug. Healthy donors had, on average, about 9.9 million reads for their CD4+ cells. The study, taken as a whole, reports: Patients and controls turned out to have roughly 30 CD8+ CDR3 sequences in common. Levels of CD8+ Simpson's diversity were not significantly distinct in patients versus controls.

Many counts were recorded for this clonotype. Antigen specificity is unknown. CDR1 is SGHAT, CDR2 FQNNGV, per germline. V was shortened by 1 base and J by 7 bases, with 16 bases between the two germline ends. CDR3 length equals 15 residues. Profiling of TCR beta VDJ combinations and CDR3 sequences used genomic DNA as template. In TCRdb, the reads were re-called with MiXCR into one record per CDR3 protein. The sample has 130,000 or so distinct CDR3 sequences, 41% seen once. Sequencing used sorted CD4+, CD8+, or CD8+CD57+ T cells (not recorded which) from PBMCs. The chain couples TRBV11-2 to TRBJ1-2; no clear D gene. This receptor was identified in a human donor in good health, serving as a control. CDR3 sequence reads: CASSLVARKDGGYTF. The DNA of the CDR3 is TGTGCCAGCAGCTTAGTCGCAAGAAAAGACGGTGGCTACACCTTC.